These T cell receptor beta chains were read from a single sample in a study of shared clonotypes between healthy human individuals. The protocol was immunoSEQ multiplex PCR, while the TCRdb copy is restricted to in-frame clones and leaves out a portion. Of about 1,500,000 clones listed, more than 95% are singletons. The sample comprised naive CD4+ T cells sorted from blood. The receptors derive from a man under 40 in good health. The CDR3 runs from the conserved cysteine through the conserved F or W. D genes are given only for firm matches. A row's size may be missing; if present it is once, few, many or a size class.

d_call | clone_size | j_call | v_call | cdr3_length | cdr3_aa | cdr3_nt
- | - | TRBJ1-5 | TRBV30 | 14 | CAWSSGGGNQPQHF | TGTGCCTGGAGTAGCGGTGGTGGCAATCAGCCCCAGCATTTT
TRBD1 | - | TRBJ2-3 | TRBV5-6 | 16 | CASSLEGQGYTDTQYF | TGTGCCAGCAGCTTGGAGGGACAGGGCTACACAGATACGCAGTATTTT
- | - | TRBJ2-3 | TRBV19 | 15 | CASSIGGVSTDTQYF | TGTGCCAGTAGTATAGGCGGGGTAAGCACAGATACGCAGTATTTT
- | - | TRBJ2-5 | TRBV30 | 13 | CAWRNSNRETQYF | TGTGCCTGGAGAAATAGCAATCGGGAGACCCAGTACTTC
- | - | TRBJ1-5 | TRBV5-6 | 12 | CASSKIDGPQHF | TGTGCCAGCAGCAAGATCGATGGGCCCCAGCATTTT
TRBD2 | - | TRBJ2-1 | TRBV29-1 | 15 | CSAFSIAGGPNEQFF | TGCAGCGCATTCTCAATAGCGGGAGGGCCTAATGAGCAGTTCTTC
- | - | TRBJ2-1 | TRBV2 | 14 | CASSETTEDDEQFF | TGTGCCAGCAGTGAAACAACCGAAGATGATGAGCAGTTCTTC
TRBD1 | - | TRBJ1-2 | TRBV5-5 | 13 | CASSWGQGDGYTF | TGTGCCAGCAGCTGGGGACAGGGCGATGGCTACACCTTC
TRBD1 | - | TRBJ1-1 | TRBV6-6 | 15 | CASSYPKQGQTEAFF | TGTGCCAGCAGTTACCCGAAACAGGGGCAGACTGAAGCTTTCTTT
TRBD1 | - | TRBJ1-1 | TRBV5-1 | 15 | CASSFGQALNTEAFF | TGCGCCAGCAGCTTTGGACAGGCCCTGAACACTGAAGCTTTCTTT
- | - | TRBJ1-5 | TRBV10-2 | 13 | CASSDGGWQPQHF | TGCGCCAGCAGTGATGGGGGTTGGCAGCCCCAGCATTTT
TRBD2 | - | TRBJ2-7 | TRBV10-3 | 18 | CAISESTRGTSGSYEQYF | TGTGCCATCAGTGAGTCGACTCGAGGGACTAGCGGATCCTACGAGCAGTACTTC
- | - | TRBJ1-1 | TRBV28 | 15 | CASSLRGKGFTEAFF | TGTGCCAGCAGTTTGCGGGGAAAGGGCTTCACTGAAGCTTTCTTT
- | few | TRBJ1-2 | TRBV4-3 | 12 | CASSQTREGYTF | TGCGCCAGCAGCCAAACACGGGAAGGCTACACCTTC
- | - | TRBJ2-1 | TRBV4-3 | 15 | CASSQAAGPYNEQFF | TGCGCCAGCAGCCAAGCGGCGGGCCCATACAATGAGCAGTTCTTC
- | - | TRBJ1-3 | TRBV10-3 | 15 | CAISEGTNSGNTIYF | TGTGCCATCAGTGAGGGGACAAACTCTGGAAACACCATATATTTT
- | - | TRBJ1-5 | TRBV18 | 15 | CASSPGAATNQLQHF | TGTGCCAGCTCACCGGGTGCGGCCACTAATCAGCTCCAGCATTTT
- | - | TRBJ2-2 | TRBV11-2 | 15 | CASSAGQRNTGELFF | TGTGCCAGCAGCGCCGGACAACGGAACACCGGGGAGCTGTTTTTT
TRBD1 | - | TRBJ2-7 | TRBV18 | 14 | CASSRTGLSYEQYF | TGTGCCAGCTCACGGACAGGCCTCTCCTACGAGCAGTACTTC
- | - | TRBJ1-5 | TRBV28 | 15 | CASSFLGDRNQPQHF | TGTGCCAGCAGTTTTCTGGGGGATCGCAATCAGCCCCAGCATTTT
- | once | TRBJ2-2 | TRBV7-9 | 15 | CASSPWRLNTGELFF | TGTGCCAGCAGCCCCTGGAGGTTGAACACCGGGGAGCTGTTTTTT
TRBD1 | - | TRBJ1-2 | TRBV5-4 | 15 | CASSSWTGPNYGYTF | TGTGCCAGCAGCTCTTGGACAGGGCCCAACTATGGCTACACCTTC
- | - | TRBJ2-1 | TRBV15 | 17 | CATSRFALNRPYNEQFF | TGTGCCACCAGCAGGTTCGCCCTCAATAGGCCCTACAATGAGCAGTTCTTC
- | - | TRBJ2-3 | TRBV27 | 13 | CASRPPGADTQYF | TGTGCCAGCAGACCGCCGGGGGCAGATACGCAGTATTTT
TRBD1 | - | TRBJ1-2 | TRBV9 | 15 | CASSAPPTGEHGYTF | TGTGCCAGCAGCGCCCCGCCTACAGGGGAACATGGCTACACCTTC
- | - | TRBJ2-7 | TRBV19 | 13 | CASSINSFYEQYF | TGTGCCAGTAGTATTAACAGTTTTTACGAGCAGTACTTC
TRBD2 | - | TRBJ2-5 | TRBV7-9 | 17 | CASSLIQLADLRETQYF | TGTGCCAGCAGCTTAATTCAACTAGCGGATTTGAGGGAGACCCAGTACTTC